The sequence of this T cell receptor (beta chain) was determined in a study of T-cell memory formation after mild COVID-19. This clonotype was observed many times. TCRdb called the 5' RACE reads again in MiXCR, with one record for every CDR3 protein. Of 450,000 to 700,000 distinct CDR3 sequences in the sample, roughly 18% are singletons; the top ten hold around 13%. Trimming stripped 0 bases from V and 7 bases from J, with 13 bases between. This CDR3 spans 15 amino acids. The rearrangement joins TRBV12-3 or TRBV12-4 to TRBJ2-1; D is perhaps TRBD1 or TRBD2 (6 bases each). Sequenced input: PBMCs or a T cell subset sorted from them (not recorded which). This clonotype originated in an adult woman who had mild COVID-19 (a few samples of this study predate the infection). Cell type and time point are not known. The DNA for the CDR3 is TGTGCCAGCAGTTTAGCGGGGGGCCCAGGAAATGAGCAGTTCTTC. Translated, it gives CASSLAGGPGNEQFF.